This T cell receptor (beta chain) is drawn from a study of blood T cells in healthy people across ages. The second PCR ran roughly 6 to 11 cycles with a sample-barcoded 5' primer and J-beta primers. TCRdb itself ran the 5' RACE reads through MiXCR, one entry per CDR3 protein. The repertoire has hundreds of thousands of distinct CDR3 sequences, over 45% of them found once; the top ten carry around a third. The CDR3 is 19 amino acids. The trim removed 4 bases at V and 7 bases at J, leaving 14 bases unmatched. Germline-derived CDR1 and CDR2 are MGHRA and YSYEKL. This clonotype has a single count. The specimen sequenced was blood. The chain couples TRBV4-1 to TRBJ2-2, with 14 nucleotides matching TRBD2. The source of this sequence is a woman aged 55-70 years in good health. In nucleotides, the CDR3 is TGCGCCAGCAGCCGAATGACTAGCGGGAGGGCCACCGGCGACGGGGAGCTGTTTTTT. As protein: CASSRMTSGRATGDGELFF.